This TCR beta chain came from a study of blood T cell repertoires in COVID-19. The CDR3 covers 15 residues. In germline, CDR1 is SQVTM, CDR2 ANQGSEA. The V gene end was trimmed by 4 bases and the J gene end by 6 bases; junction bases not matched to a gene: 13. Repertoires were generated with immunoSEQ multiplex PCR, while TCRdb's copy carries only in-frame clones and drops some. Of some 410,000 clones listed, approximately 90% are singletons. The sequencing input was PBMCs or T cells enriched from blood (not recorded which). This TCR was sampled from a woman aged 30 to 39 with acute COVID-19. The V call is TRBV29-1, the J call TRBJ1-1; 8 nucleotides align to TRBD1. In nucleotides, the CDR3 is TGCAGCGTTGTCCCGGACAGGGTAGAACTTTCTGAAGCTTTCTTT. This sequence encodes CSVVPDRVELSEAFF. Full variable domain (missing parts from reference TRBV29-1 and TRBJ1-1): SAVISQKPSRDICQRGTSLTIQCQVDSQVTMMFWYRQQPGQSLTLIATANQGSEATYESGFVIDKFPISRPNLTFSTLTVSNMSPEDSSIYLCSVVPDRVELSEAFFGQGTRLTVV.